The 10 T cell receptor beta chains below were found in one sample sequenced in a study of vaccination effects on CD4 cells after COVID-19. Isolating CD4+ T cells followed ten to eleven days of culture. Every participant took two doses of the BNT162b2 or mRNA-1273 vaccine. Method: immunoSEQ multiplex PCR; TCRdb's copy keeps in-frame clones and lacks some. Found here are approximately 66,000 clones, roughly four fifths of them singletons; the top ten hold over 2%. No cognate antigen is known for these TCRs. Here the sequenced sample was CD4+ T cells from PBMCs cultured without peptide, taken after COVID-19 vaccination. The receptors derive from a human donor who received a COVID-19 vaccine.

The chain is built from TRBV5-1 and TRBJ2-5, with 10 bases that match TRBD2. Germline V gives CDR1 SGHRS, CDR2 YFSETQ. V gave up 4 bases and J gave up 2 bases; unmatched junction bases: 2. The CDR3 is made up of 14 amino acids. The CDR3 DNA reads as TGCGCCAGCAGCGCTAGCGGGGGACAAGAGACCCAGTACTTC. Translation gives CASSASGGQETQYF.

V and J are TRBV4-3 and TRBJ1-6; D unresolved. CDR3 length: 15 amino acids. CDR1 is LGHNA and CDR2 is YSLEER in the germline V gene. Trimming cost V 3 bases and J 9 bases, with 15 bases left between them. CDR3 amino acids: CASSQEDTSTSPLHF. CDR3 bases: TGCGCCAGCAGCCAGGAAGACACATCTACTTCACCCCTCCACTTT.

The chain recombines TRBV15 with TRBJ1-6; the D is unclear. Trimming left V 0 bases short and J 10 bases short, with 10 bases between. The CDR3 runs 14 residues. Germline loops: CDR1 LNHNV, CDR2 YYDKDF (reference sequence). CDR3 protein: CATSRDPTGSPLHF. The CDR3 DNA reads TGTGCCACCAGCAGAGATCCCACCGGGTCACCCCTCCACTTT.

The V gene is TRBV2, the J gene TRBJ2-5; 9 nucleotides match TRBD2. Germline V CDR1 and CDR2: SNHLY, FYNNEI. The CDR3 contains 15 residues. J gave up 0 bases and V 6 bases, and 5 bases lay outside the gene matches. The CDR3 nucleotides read TGTGCCAGCAGCCTAGCGGGGTCGTACCAAGAGACCCAGTACTTC. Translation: CASSLAGSYQETQYF.

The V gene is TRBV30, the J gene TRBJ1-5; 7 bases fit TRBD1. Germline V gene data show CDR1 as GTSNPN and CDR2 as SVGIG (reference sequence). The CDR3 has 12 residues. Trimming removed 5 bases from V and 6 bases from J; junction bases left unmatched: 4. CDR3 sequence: CAWSTGSQPQHF. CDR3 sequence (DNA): TGTGCCTGGTCGACAGGGAGTCAGCCCCAGCATTTT.

CDR3 sequence reads: CASSLAGVNTEAFF. DNA of the CDR3: TGTGCCAGCAGCTTAGCCGGAGTGAACACTGAAGCTTTCTTT. The J gene is TRBJ1-1, the V gene TRBV7-2; no clear D gene. Germline values: CDR1 SGHTA, CDR2 FQGNSA. This CDR3 region has 14 residues. V was cut by 0 bases and J by 0 bases, with 5 bases left in between.

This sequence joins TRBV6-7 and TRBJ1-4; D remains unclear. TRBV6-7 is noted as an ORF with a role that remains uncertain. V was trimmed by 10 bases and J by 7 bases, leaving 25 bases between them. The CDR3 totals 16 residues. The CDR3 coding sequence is TGTGCCACCTCCCACAGACCCCAAGGGCGTTGTGAAAAACTGTTTTTT. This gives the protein CATSHRPQGRCEKLFF.

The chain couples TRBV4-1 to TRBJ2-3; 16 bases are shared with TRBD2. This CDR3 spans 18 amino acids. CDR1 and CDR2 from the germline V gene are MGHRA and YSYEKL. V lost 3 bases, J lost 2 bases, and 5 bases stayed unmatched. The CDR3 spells CASSQGTSGGAATDTQYF. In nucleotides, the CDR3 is TGCGCCAGCAGCCAGGGGACTAGCGGGGGGGCCGCCACAGATACGCAGTATTTT.

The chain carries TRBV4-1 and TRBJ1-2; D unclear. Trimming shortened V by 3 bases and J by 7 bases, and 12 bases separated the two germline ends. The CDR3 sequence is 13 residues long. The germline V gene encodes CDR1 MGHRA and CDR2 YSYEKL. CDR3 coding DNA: TGCGCCAGCAGCCACGTCCAAGGAGGTGGCTACACCTTC. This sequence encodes CASSHVQGGGYTF.

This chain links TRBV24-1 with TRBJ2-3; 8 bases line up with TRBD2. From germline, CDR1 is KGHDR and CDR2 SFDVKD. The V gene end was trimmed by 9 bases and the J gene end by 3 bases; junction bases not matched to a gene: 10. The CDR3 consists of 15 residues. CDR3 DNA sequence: TGTGCCACCTCGCAACACGGGGGGGCTACAGATACGCAGTATTTT. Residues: CATSQHGGATDTQYF.